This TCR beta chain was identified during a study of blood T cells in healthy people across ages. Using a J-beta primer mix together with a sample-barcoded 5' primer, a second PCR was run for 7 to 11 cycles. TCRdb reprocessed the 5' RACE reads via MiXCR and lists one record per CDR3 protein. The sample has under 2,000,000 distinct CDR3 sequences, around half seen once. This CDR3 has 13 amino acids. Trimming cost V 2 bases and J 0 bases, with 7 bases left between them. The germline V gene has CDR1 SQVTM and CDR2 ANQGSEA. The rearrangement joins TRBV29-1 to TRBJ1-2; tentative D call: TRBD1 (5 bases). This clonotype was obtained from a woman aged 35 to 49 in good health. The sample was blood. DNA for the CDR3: TGCAGCGTTGAACGACAGTCTAACTATGGCTACACCTTC. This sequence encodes CSVERQSNYGYTF.